The 31 T cell receptor beta chains reported below all come from one sample, sequenced in a study of T cells in Graves' hyperthyroidism and ophthalmopathy. Authors of the study amplified TCR beta CDR3 regions from RNA transcripts. Primed by the HTBI set, a first-round RT-PCR was run on the TCR CDR3. Each CDR3 protein is one row after TCRdb ran MiXCR on the multiplex PCR reads. The table has 250,000 to 300,000 distinct CDR3 sequences, roughly 13% seen once. Sequenced: blood. These receptors originate from a woman in her 40s with Graves' hyperthyroidism.

There are many counts of this clonotype. The chain carries TRBV5-1 and TRBJ1-4; D not certain. The CDR3 consists of 13 residues. The V and J ends lost 4 bases and 7 bases respectively, with 11 bases between them. The germline CDR1 and CDR2 sequences are SGHRS and YFSETQ. The CDR3, as DNA: TGCGCCAGCAGCCTTCATACGGGTGAAAAACTGTTTTTT. It yields the protein CASSLHTGEKLFF. The variable domain in full, completed from reference TRBV5-1 and TRBJ1-4, reads KAGVTQTPRYLIKTRGQQVTLSCSPISGHRSVSWYQQTPGQGLQFLFEYFSETQRNKGNFPGRFSGRQFSNSRSEMNVSTLELGDSALYLCASSLHTGEKLFFGSGTQLSVL.

This clonotype was seen more than once but under ten times. The chain carries TRBV13 and TRBJ2-3; possible D gene TRBD1, 5 bases. The length of the CDR3 is 15 residues. Germline loops: CDR1 PRHDT, CDR2 FYEKMQ (reference sequence). Trimming shortened V by 8 bases and J by 1 base, and 16 bases separated the two germline ends. CDR3: CASGHQGRGTDTQYF. The CDR3 nucleotides read TGTGCCAGCGGCCACCAGGGTAGGGGCACAGATACGCAGTATTTT.

This clonotype was counted many times. The gene calls are TRBV28 and TRBJ2-7; TRBD1 agrees at 8 bases. V lost 5 bases and J lost 6; bases outside the gene matches: 9. Germline V CDR1 and CDR2: MDHEN, SYDVKM. The CDR3 consists of 14 residues. In DNA, the CDR3 is TGTGCCAGCAGTCACAGGGGGACCACCCTCGAGCAGTACTTC. Protein product: CASSHRGTTLEQYF.

This clonotype was detected many times. V gene TRBV2 combines with J gene TRBJ2-5; 11 positions match TRBD2. V gave up 10 bases and J gave up 3 bases; unmatched junction bases: 10. The germline V gene has CDR1 SNHLY and CDR2 FYNNEI. The CDR3 sequence is 15 residues long. The CDR3 DNA is TGTGCCACGGCAAAGGAACTAGCGGGAGAAGAGACCCAGTACTTC. Amino acid sequence: CATAKELAGEETQYF.

V and J are TRBV12-3 or TRBV12-4 and TRBJ2-7; 7 nucleotides align to TRBD2. V was pared by 1 base and J by 6 bases, with 6 bases of the junction left unmatched. This CDR3 is 14 amino acids long. The CDR3 coding sequence is TGTGCCAGCAGTTTAGGTTTGCGGGGGTTCGAGCAGTACTTC. It specifies CASSLGLRGFEQYF.

This clonotype was counted between two and nine times. This may arise from a read error, as a much more abundant clone is one base away. The gene calls are TRBV30 and TRBJ1-5, with a weak D call TRBD1 (5 bases). This CDR3 comprises 13 residues. Per the germline V gene, CDR1 is GTSNPN and CDR2 is SVGIG (reference sequence). Written as DNA, the CDR3 is TGTGCCTGGGGTGTGGAGGGGAAGCAGCCCCAGCATTTT. Its protein product is CAWGVEGKQPQHF.

At least ten counts were recorded for this clonotype. The chain employs TRBV5-5 and TRBJ2-3; D is ambiguous. Germline assignment: CDR1 SGHKS and CDR2 YYEKEE (reference sequence). The CDR3 has 11 residues. V gave up 6 bases and J gave up 6 bases, with 8 bases separating them. The CDR3 bases are TGTGCCAGCAACTACATGGATACGCAGTATTTT. It specifies CASNYMDTQYF.

This clonotype was found many times. The J gene is TRBJ1-3, the V gene TRBV24-1; no clear D gene. V was clipped by 2 bases and J by 0 bases, with 7 bases between them. This CDR3 has 15 residues. Germline V gene data show CDR1 as KGHDR and CDR2 as SFDVKD. CDR3 sequence (DNA): TGTGCCACCAGTGATTCGGGCAGCTCTGGAAACACCATATATTTT. Encoded protein: CATSDSGSSGNTIYF.

This clonotype has a count of ten or more. The rearrangement links TRBV7-9 to TRBJ2-3; 9 bases are a match to TRBD2. CDR3 size: 14 residues. CDR1 is SEHNR and CDR2 is FQNEAQ in the germline V gene (reference sequence). Trimming cost V 5 bases and J 4 bases; bases outside gene matches: 4. CDR3 loop: CASSGVAGADTQYF. In DNA form, the CDR3 reads TGTGCCAGCAGCGGAGTAGCGGGAGCAGATACGCAGTATTTT. The variable domain in full, with the rest retrieved from reference TRBV7-9 and TRBJ2-3, is DTGVSQNPRHKITKRGQNVTFRCDPISEHNRLYWYRQTLGQGPEFLTYFQNEAQLEKSRLLSDRFSAERPKGSFSTLEIQRTEQGDSAMYLCASSGVAGADTQYFGPGTRLTVL.

This clonotype was counted many times. The chain joins TRBV28 to TRBJ2-7, with TRBD2 identical over 12 bases. Trimming at V came to 5 bases and at J to 6 bases, leaving 5 bases not matched to a gene. Germline values: CDR1 MDHEN, CDR2 SYDVKM. CDR3 length equals 14 residues. CDR3 nucleotides: TGTGCCAGCAGTGGGCTAGCGGGAGGGCGCGAGCAGTACTTC. This codes for CASSGLAGGREQYF.

This clonotype was detected ten times or more. The V call is TRBV5-8, the J call TRBJ2-1; possible D gene TRBD2, 5 bases. The V end was cut by 4 bases, the J end by 10 bases, with 18 bases between. The CDR3 sequence is 14 residues long. In germline, CDR1 is SGHTS, CDR2 YDEGEE. The CDR3 nucleotides read TGTGCCAGCAGCCTACAGTTAGGAGGTGGGGAGCAGTTCTTC. It codes for CASSLQLGGGEQFF.

CDR3 loop: CATSRHGDSEEFF. In nucleotides, the CDR3 is TGTGCCACCAGCAGACATGGGGACTCCGAGGAGTTCTTC. The chain couples TRBV15 to TRBJ2-1, with D possibly matching TRBD2 (6 bases). Germline V lookup: CDR1 LNHNV, CDR2 YYDKDF (reference sequence). Trimming shortened V by 2 bases and J by 14 bases, and 16 bases separated the two germline ends. The CDR3 runs 13 residues.

There are a few counts of this clonotype. The rearrangement joins TRBV3-1 to TRBJ2-4, with D perhaps matching TRBD1 or TRBD2 (5 bases each). The germline gives CDR1 LGHDT, CDR2 YNNKEL (reference sequence). V lost 0 bases, J lost 5 bases, and 14 bases lay in between. The CDR3 extends over 16 amino acids. The CDR3 reads CASSQDLSLGQNIQYF. In nucleotides, the CDR3 is TGTGCCAGCAGCCAAGATCTCAGCTTGGGACAAAACATTCAGTACTTC.

This clonotype was observed many times. V and J are TRBV12-3 or TRBV12-4 and TRBJ2-7; a possible D gene is TRBD2 (6 bases). Deletions cut 5 bases from V and 0 bases from J, with 11 bases between. This CDR3 spans 14 amino acids. The DNA of the CDR3 is TGTGCCAGCAGTCCGGACTACGCCTCCTACGAGCAGTACTTC. This translates into CASSPDYASYEQYF.

This clonotype has only a few counts. V gene TRBV20-1 combines with J gene TRBJ2-2; D may be TRBD2 (6 bases). Trimming removed 7 bases from V and 4 bases from J, with 22 bases in between. CDR1 is DFQATT, CDR2 SNEGSKA, per germline (reference sequence). The CDR3 is 16 residues long. In DNA form, the CDR3 reads TGCAGTGGGTTCGGGAGAGTCGGGAGAAGCACCGGGGAGCTGTTTTTT. It translates to CSGFGRVGRSTGELFF.

This clonotype was detected many times. This chain connects TRBV20-1 to TRBJ1-4; tentatively, D is TRBD1 (5 bases). V was clipped by 5 bases and J by 7 bases, with 20 bases between them. CDR1 and CDR2 (germline): DFQATT, SNEGSKA (reference sequence). CDR3 length equals 15 residues. Written as DNA, the CDR3 is TGCAGTGCTCCCCCCACGGGTCGGGGCGCTGAAAAACTGTTTTTT. Protein product: CSAPPTGRGAEKLFF.

This clonotype appeared many times. V usage is TRBV2 and J usage is TRBJ2-7; the D gene is possibly TRBD1 (6 bases). The ends were cut back, 6 bases at V and 1 base at J, with 13 bases in the middle. This CDR3 comprises 14 residues. Germline V gene lookup returns CDR1 SNHLY and CDR2 FYNNEI. CDR3 region: CASRNRDISYEQYF. In nucleotides, the CDR3 is TGTGCCAGCAGAAATCGGGACATTTCCTACGAGCAGTACTTC.

This clonotype was observed at least ten times. The genes are TRBV7-9 and TRBJ2-5; D is possibly TRBD1 (5 bases). The V end was cut by 3 bases, the J end by 2 bases, with 13 bases between. Germline CDR1 and CDR2: SEHNR and FQNEAQ (reference sequence). The CDR3 extends over 15 amino acids. The CDR3 region is CASSFGQGGQETQYF. DNA of the CDR3: TGTGCCAGCAGCTTTGGGCAGGGTGGACAAGAGACCCAGTACTTC.

This clonotype has just a few counts. The chain combines TRBV7-9 with TRBJ1-1, with 7 bases identical to TRBD1. The V and J ends lost 5 bases and 6 bases, in that order; junction bases with no gene match: 15. The germline V gene encodes CDR1 SEHNR and CDR2 FQNEAQ (reference sequence). The CDR3 length is 16 residues. The CDR3 sequence is CASSPTLQGRKAEAFF. In DNA form, the CDR3 reads TGTGCCAGCAGCCCGACCCTACAGGGGCGTAAGGCTGAAGCTTTCTTT.

This clonotype was detected many times. The chain employs TRBV11-2 and TRBJ2-3; D call uncertain. CDR3 length equals 16 residues. Germline CDR1 reads SGHAT; CDR2 reads FQNNGV. The V end was cut by 3 bases, the J end by 2 bases, with 15 bases between. In nucleotides, the CDR3 is TGTGCCAGCAGCTTCACGTCCACGACGTACACAGATACGCAGTATTTT. It is translated as CASSFTSTTYTDTQYF.

This clonotype was found many times. The chain combines TRBV24-1 with TRBJ1-2; D is undetermined. CDR3 size: 14 residues. Looked up from germline, CDR1 is KGHDR and CDR2 is SFDVKD. V shed 2 bases and J shed 2 bases, with 8 bases lying between them. The CDR3 reads CATSDSQANYGYTF. CDR3 DNA: TGTGCCACCAGTGATTCGCAGGCAAACTATGGCTACACCTTC.

The chain combines TRBV6-5 with TRBJ2-1; D perhaps matches TRBD2 (5 bases). The V and J ends lost 3 bases and 9 bases respectively, with 6 bases between them. This CDR3 region has 11 residues. Germline lookup yields CDR1 MNHEY and CDR2 SVGAGI. In nucleotides, the CDR3 is TGTGCCAGCAGTTATGAGGGTGAGCAGTTCTTC. Its translation: CASSYEGEQFF.

The chain recombines TRBV28 with TRBJ2-2; possibly TRBD1 for D (7 bases). The V end lost 4 bases, the J end lost 2 bases, and 11 bases lay between the germline ends. Germline values: CDR1 MDHEN, CDR2 SYDVKM. CDR3 size: 15 residues. This CDR3 reads CASSSGDRNTGELFF. In DNA form, the CDR3 reads TGTGCCAGCAGTTCGGGGGACAGAAACACCGGGGAGCTGTTTTTT.

There are many counts of this clonotype. The DNA of the CDR3 is TGTGCCAGTACCGGGCCCCGAGGCACTGAAGCTTTCTTT. Amino acid sequence: CASTGPRGTEAFF. The chain combines TRBV19 with TRBJ1-1, with D unresolved. There are 13 residues in the CDR3. The ends were cut back, 7 bases at V and 4 bases at J, with 13 bases in the middle. Germline V gene sequence: CDR1 LNHDA, CDR2 SQIVND (reference sequence).

This clonotype was observed many times. Written as DNA, the CDR3 is TGTGCCAGCAGTCTCCATACCGGCCGGACAGGGGTTTTGAGTGAGCAGTTCTTC. Translation: CASSLHTGRTGVLSEQFF. This rearrangement joins TRBV28 to TRBJ2-1, with 9 bases identical to TRBD1. There are 18 residues in the CDR3. With 5 bases clipped from V and 9 bases from J, the junction kept 20 bases outside the gene matches. The germline V gene has CDR1 MDHEN and CDR2 SYDVKM.

This clonotype has just one count. The CDR3 loop reads CASSQTGAAGTGEQFF. The CDR3 DNA reads TGTGCCAGCAGCCAAACGGGGGCAGCGGGAACGGGAGAGCAGTTCTTC. The chain has TRBV3-1 and TRBJ2-1, with a tentative D call TRBD2 (7 bases). CDR1 is LGHDT, CDR2 YNNKEL, per germline (reference sequence). V was shortened by 2 bases and J by 10 bases, with 21 bases between the two germline ends. The CDR3 is 16 residues long.

There are many counts of this clonotype. The chain joins TRBV29-1 to TRBJ2-5, with 12 bases fitting TRBD2. This CDR3 is 17 amino acids long. After removal of 6 bases from V and 3 bases from J, the junction contained 14 bases not matched to a gene. Germline V CDR1 and CDR2: SQVTM, ANQGSEA. The CDR3 loop is CSVLTTLAGGPEETQYF. The CDR3, as DNA: TGCAGCGTGCTGACAACCCTAGCGGGAGGGCCAGAAGAGACCCAGTACTTC.

This clonotype was seen ten or more times. V usage is TRBV20-1 and J usage is TRBJ2-3; D unresolved. The CDR3 totals 11 residues. Trimming removed 7 bases from V and 3 bases from J, with 8 bases in between. CDR1 is DFQATT, CDR2 SNEGSKA, per germline (reference sequence). DNA of the CDR3: TGCAGTGTTAGTGGGACAGATACGCAGTATTTT. It encodes CSVSGTDTQYF.

Ten or more counts support this clonotype. The V gene is TRBV20-1, the J gene TRBJ1-3, with 7 bases that match TRBD1. Unmatched junction bases numbered 8, after V lost 6 bases and J lost 3 bases. The germline V gene encodes CDR1 DFQATT and CDR2 SNEGSKA (reference sequence). The CDR3 has 14 amino acids. CDR3 sequence: CSAREGGIGNTIYF. CDR3 DNA: TGCAGTGCACGGGAAGGGGGCATTGGAAACACCATATATTTT.

This clonotype was recorded at least ten times. J is TRBJ2-3 and V is TRBV28; D is unclear. CDR1 MDHEN and CDR2 SYDVKM come from the germline V gene. V lost 8 bases and J 10 bases, leaving 13 bases between the germline ends. The CDR3 loop spans 11 amino acids. CDR3 in DNA: TGTGCCAGCGAGGTTGGGTTTGCGCAGTATTTT. Protein product: CASEVGFAQYF.

This clonotype was found many times. The genes are TRBV12-3 or TRBV12-4 and TRBJ1-2; D may be TRBD1 (5 bases). The CDR3 extends over 13 amino acids. V lost 2 bases, J lost 4 bases, and 8 bases lay in between. The CDR3 DNA sequence: TGTGCCAGCAGTTTAAACCAGGGCTATGGCTACACCTTC. Translation: CASSLNQGYGYTF.